These T cell receptor beta chains were read from a single sample in a study of T cells in Graves' hyperthyroidism and ophthalmopathy. TCRdb redid the calling of the multiplex PCR reads with MiXCR, one entry per CDR3 protein. Of nearly 750,000 distinct CDR3 sequences in the sample, about a third were seen once. Material: blood. These receptors originate from a woman aged 35 to 49 with Graves' hyperthyroidism. CDR3s include the opening cysteine and the closing phenylalanine or tryptophan.

CDR3aa	v_gene	j_gene
CSARDPHGQPYEQCF	TRBV20-1	TRBJ2-7
CSARATGHEQYF	TRBV20-1	TRBJ2-7
CASRLVTGNQPQHF	TRBV25-1	TRBJ1-5
CASSWTDSGGTQYF	TRBV27	TRBJ2-5
CASSYKNGNTEAFF	TRBV6-6	TRBJ1-1
CASSYGWTDGYTF	TRBV19	TRBJ1-2
CASSLPSGDNEQFF	TRBV7-6	TRBJ2-1
CASSYPGGDEKLFF	TRBV6-6	TRBJ1-4
CSATNWGQEASGYTF	TRBV20-1	TRBJ1-2
CASSYDRVTVGEAFF	TRBV6-5	TRBJ1-1
CASSLGRTLNQPQHF	TRBV5-5	TRBJ1-5
CATTPGDPETQYF	TRBV6-5	TRBJ2-5
CASSLTGGTGWNQPQHF	TRBV5-1	TRBJ1-5
CASSWDRGNYEQYF	TRBV12-3/TRBV12-4	TRBJ2-7
CASSLGAGRDEQYF	TRBV11-3	TRBJ2-7
CASSLEGQGPYGYTF	TRBV5-5	TRBJ1-2